These 5 T cell receptor beta chains were sequenced from one sample in a study of control samples from healthy donors and cancer patients (dated by TCRdb to the early 2020s). Libraries were prepared through the immunoSEQ multiplex PCR assay. The table was pulled from immuneACCESS by TCRdb, which kept in-frame rearrangements only. Such tables lose some clones; where checked, under half of the loss comes from unresolved V genes, and the rest has no known cause. The sample yields about 79,000 clones; over 85% were counted once. About 1.3% of the sample goes to the ten largest clones. Sequencing used PBMCs. All receptors come from a woman aged 40-49 years with lung cancer.

This chain uses TRBV29-1 with TRBJ2-7; D is perhaps TRBD1 (6 bases). The CDR3 covers 13 residues. V lost 6 bases to trimming and J lost 2 bases, with 14 bases between them. Per germline, CDR1 SQVTM and CDR2 ANQGSEA. In DNA, the CDR3 is TGCAGCGTAAGGACAGCTGAGACCTACGAGCAGTACTTC. Translation gives CSVRTAETYEQYF.

This chain connects TRBV13 to TRBJ1-4, with a tentative D call TRBD1 (5 bases). V lost 10 bases and J lost 3, with 12 bases in between. Germline-derived CDR1 and CDR2 are PRHDT and FYEKMQ (reference sequence). The length of the CDR3 is 13 residues. The CDR3 DNA sequence: TGTGCCACTACTGCGGGGGCTAATGAAAAACTGTTTTTT. Protein product: CATTAGANEKLFF.

This sequence joins TRBV6-5 and TRBJ1-1; possibly TRBD1 for D (6 bases). Trimming took off 6 bases at V and 5 bases at J, with 10 bases between the two ends. Germline V gene sequence: CDR1 MNHEY, CDR2 SVGAGI. This CDR3 has 12 residues. The CDR3 DNA follows: TGTGCCAGCAGCCATACAGGGACTGAAGCTTTCTTT. Its protein is CASSHTGTEAFF.

The gene calls are TRBV11-2 and TRBJ2-7, with D unresolved. CDR1 and CDR2 (germline): SGHAT, FQNNGV. The CDR3 covers 12 residues. Trimming left V 3 bases short and J 6 bases short, with 9 bases between. The CDR3 region has the DNA TGTGCCAGCAGCTTCGTGGGTGGCGAGCAGTACTTC. Its protein is CASSFVGGEQYF.

CDR3 loop: CASSQGGTYNEQFF. CDR3 nucleotide sequence: TGCGCCAGCAGCCAGGGGGGAACCTACAATGAGCAGTTCTTC. This chain joins TRBV4-1 and TRBJ2-1; D may be TRBD2 (6 bases). Trimming removed 3 bases from V and 2 bases from J, with 8 bases in between. Looked up from germline, CDR1 is MGHRA and CDR2 is YSYEKL. CDR3 length: 14 amino acids.